Only one count was recorded for the clone carrying this TCR beta chain. The length of the CDR3 is 16 residues. Germline V lookup: CDR1 SGDLS, CDR2 YYNGEE. V was pared by 3 bases and J by 6 bases, with 21 bases between. The data derive from a study of cytomegalovirus exposure and HLA in healthy donors. The PCR made use of 60 Vbeta and 13 Jbeta primers. Some clones are missing from TCRdb's copy, which holds only in-frame ones; the method was immunoSEQ multiplex PCR. The data show roughly 170,000 clones, about 72% seen once. The TCR sequence derives from a girl aged 10 to 17 in good health and CMV-seronegative. The J gene is TRBJ1-2, the V gene TRBV9; D remains unclear. Sequenced input: PBMCs. CDR3 region: CASSGALMRVLNGYTF. The CDR3 bases are TGTGCCAGCAGCGGAGCCCTGATGAGGGTACTGAATGGCTACACCTTC.